This is a list of T cell receptor beta chains from one sample in a study of cytomegalovirus exposure and HLA in healthy donors. Here immunoSEQ multiplex PCR was the method, and the copy in TCRdb shows in-frame clones only, minus some. The repertoire consists of around 140,000 clones, with around 80% occurring once and the leading ten covering 3.3%. Sequenced sample: PBMCs. These TCRs come from a man aged 35-49 years in good health and CMV-seronegative. Both conserved end residues are part of each CDR3. The D gene is left open where the match is weak. A clone size is listed for some rows: how often the clone was seen (once, few, many), or a class if it is expanded.

j_call clone_size d_call v_call cdr3_aa cdr3_nt
TRBJ2-3 - TRBD2 TRBV7-2 CASSFLAGGPEGTQYF TGTGCCAGCAGCTTCCTAGCGGGGGGCCCGGAGGGTACGCAGTATTTT
TRBJ2-4 - - TRBV7-2 CASSLEAGRLQYF TGTGCCAGCAGCTTAGAGGCAGGGAGGCTTCAGTACTTC
TRBJ2-6 - - TRBV6-1 CASTIWARGNVLTF TGTGCCAGCACCATCTGGGCCCGGGGTAACGTCCTGACTTTC
TRBJ1-5 few - TRBV2 CASSSGVYSNQPQHF TGTGCCAGCAGCAGCGGTGTTTATAGCAATCAGCCCCAGCATTTT
TRBJ2-7 - - TRBV5-1 CASSFGQYEQYF TGCGCCAGCAGCTTCGGTCAATACGAGCAGTACTTC
TRBJ1-4 - - TRBV19 CASSIRGEGREKLFF TGTGCCAGTAGTATCAGGGGTGAAGGGCGTGAAAAACTGTTTTTT
TRBJ2-3 once TRBD2 TRBV5-1 CASSSTGLAGGPRDTQYF TGCGCCAGCAGCTCTACGGGACTAGCGGGGGGGCCCCGAGATACGCAGTATTTT
TRBJ1-2 - TRBD1 TRBV9 CASSVAEPTGIGGYTF TGTGCCAGCAGCGTAGCTGAACCGACAGGGATTGGTGGCTACACCTTC
TRBJ2-1 - - TRBV7-3 CASSLNPSAGYYNEQFF TGTGCCAGCAGCTTAAACCCCTCGGCGGGGTACTACAATGAGCAGTTCTTC
TRBJ1-2 - - TRBV9 CASESAGDPNYGYTF TGTGCCAGCGAGTCAGCAGGGGATCCTAACTATGGCTACACCTTC
TRBJ2-7 - TRBD1 TRBV7-9 CASSFQGDYEQYF TGTGCCAGCAGCTTTCAGGGGGACTACGAGCAGTACTTC
TRBJ1-1 - TRBD1 TRBV19 CASSISGGIRYTEAFF TGTGCCAGTAGTATCTCAGGGGGCATAAGGTACACTGAAGCTTTCTTT
TRBJ2-4 - - TRBV29-1 CSVEPLSPGAKNIQYF TGCAGCGTTGAACCTCTTTCCCCCGGAGCCAAAAACATTCAGTACTTC
TRBJ2-2 - - TRBV4-3 CASSQGQGHYPGELFF TGCGCCAGCAGCCAAGGGCAGGGCCACTATCCCGGGGAGCTGTTTTTT
TRBJ1-4 few - TRBV4-1 CASSHGKTGIMPNEKLFF TGCGCCAGCAGCCACGGTAAAACAGGGATTATGCCTAATGAAAAACTGTTTTTT